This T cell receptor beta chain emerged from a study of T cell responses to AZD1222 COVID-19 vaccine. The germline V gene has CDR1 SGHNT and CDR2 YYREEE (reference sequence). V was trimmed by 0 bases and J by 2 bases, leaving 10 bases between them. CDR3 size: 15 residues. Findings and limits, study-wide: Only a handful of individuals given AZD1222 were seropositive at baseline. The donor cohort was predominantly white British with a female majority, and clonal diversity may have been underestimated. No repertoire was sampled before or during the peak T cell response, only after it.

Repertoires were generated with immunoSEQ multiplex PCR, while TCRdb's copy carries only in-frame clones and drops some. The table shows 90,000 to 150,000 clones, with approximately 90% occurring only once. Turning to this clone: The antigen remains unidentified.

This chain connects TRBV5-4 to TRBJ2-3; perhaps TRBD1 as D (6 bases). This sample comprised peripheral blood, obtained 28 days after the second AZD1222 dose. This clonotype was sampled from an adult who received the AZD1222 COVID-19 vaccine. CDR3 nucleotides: TGTGCCAGCAGCTTGGACAGGGTGGACACAGATACGCAGTATTTT. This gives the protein CASSLDRVDTDTQYF.